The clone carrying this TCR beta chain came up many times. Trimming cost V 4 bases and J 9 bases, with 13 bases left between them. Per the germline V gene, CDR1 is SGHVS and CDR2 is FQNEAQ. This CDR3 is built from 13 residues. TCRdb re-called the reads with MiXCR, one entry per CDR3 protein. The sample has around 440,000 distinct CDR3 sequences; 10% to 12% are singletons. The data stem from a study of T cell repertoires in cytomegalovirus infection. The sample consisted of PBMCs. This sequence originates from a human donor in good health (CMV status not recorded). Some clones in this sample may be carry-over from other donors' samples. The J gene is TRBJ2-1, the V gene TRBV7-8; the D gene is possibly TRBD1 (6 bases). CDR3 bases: TGTGCCAGCAGCTCCGAGGGGGTGAGTGAGCAGTTCTTC. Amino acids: CASSSEGVSEQFF.